These 24 T cell receptor beta chains came from one sample sequenced in a study of type 1 regulatory T cells. The antigens of these receptors remain unknown. One entry per CDR3 protein, called by TCRdb with MiXCR from the reads. The top ten clones hold less than 15% of a sample with fewer than 30,000 distinct CDR3 sequences, 72% of them seen once. The sample was cultured T cells, either the whole culture or a sorted T cell fraction (not recorded which). Subset indicated: Tr1-enriched cell product generated in vitro against host alloantigens. These receptors were obtained from a human donor in good health.

This sequence joins TRBV11-1 and TRBJ2-2; TRBD2 matches at 8 bases. The V and J ends lost 2 bases and 1 base, in that order; junction bases with no gene match: 12. The CDR3 has 19 residues. CDR1 and CDR2 (germline): SGHAT, FQDESV (reference sequence). The CDR3 protein is CASSLTRRGATLNTGELFF. CDR3 coding DNA: TGTGCCAGCAGCTTAACCCGGCGGGGGGCCACCTTGAACACCGGGGAGCTGTTTTTT.

J is TRBJ1-1 and V is TRBV12-3 or TRBV12-4; 7 nucleotides agree with TRBD1. The CDR3 has 15 residues. V gave up 11 bases and J gave up 1 base; unmatched junction bases: 13. CDR3 amino acids: CAGQPQGIANTEAFF. The CDR3 coding sequence is TGTGCCGGTCAACCACAGGGGATAGCGAACACTGAAGCTTTCTTT.

The V call is TRBV12-3 or TRBV12-4, the J call TRBJ2-1, with D perhaps TRBD1 (5 bases). The CDR3 sequence is 13 residues long. V gave up 7 bases and J gave up 9 bases, with 16 bases separating them. The DNA for the CDR3 is TGTGCCAGCACCGAGGACACTTACGGTGAGCAGTTCTTC. It yields the protein CASTEDTYGEQFF.

The V gene is TRBV5-1, the J gene TRBJ1-1, with D maybe TRBD1 (5 bases). V dropped 0 bases and J dropped 3 bases, with 12 bases sitting between them. The CDR3 spans 15 residues. From germline, CDR1 is SGHRS and CDR2 YFSETQ. CDR3 bases: TGCGCCAGCAGCTTGGTGGGCAGGGAGGACACTGAAGCTTTCTTT. The encoded protein is CASSLVGREDTEAFF. Complete variable domain (other parts from reference TRBV5-1 and TRBJ1-1): KAGVTQTPRYLIKTRGQQVTLSCSPISGHRSVSWYQQTPGQGLQFLFEYFSETQRNKGNFPGRFSGRQFSNSRSEMNVSTLELGDSALYLCASSLVGREDTEAFFGQGTRLTVV.

The V call is TRBV5-1, the J call TRBJ1-3; D gene uncertain. Germline V gene sequence: CDR1 SGHRS, CDR2 YFSETQ. The CDR3 length is 13 residues. Trimming cost V 7 bases and J 4 bases, with 12 bases left between them. The chain's CDR3 is CASSWGSGNTIYF. Here the CDR3 DNA reads TGCGCCAGCTCATGGGGATCAGGAAACACCATATATTTT.

V and J are TRBV29-1 and TRBJ2-3; TRBD1 or TRBD2 may be the D gene (6 bases each). The CDR3 extends over 14 amino acids. Germline V lookup: CDR1 SQVTM, CDR2 ANQGSEA. V lost 6 bases and J lost 6, with 19 bases in between. Here the CDR3 DNA reads TGCAGCGTCCAAGGGGGGTCCGGGCGGGATACGCAGTATTTT. The encoded protein is CSVQGGSGRDTQYF.

This clonotype has a handful of counts. This chain uses TRBV15 with TRBJ2-4; possible D gene TRBD2, 6 bases. The CDR3 loop spans 14 amino acids. Trimming stripped 3 bases from V and 6 bases from J, with 12 bases between. CDR1 and CDR2 (germline): LNHNV, YYDKDF (reference sequence). Here the CDR3 reads CATSRGRDLNIQYF. DNA for the CDR3: TGTGCCACCAGCAGGGGTAGGGACTTAAACATTCAGTACTTC.

The chain links TRBV6-6 to TRBJ1-2; D call uncertain. This CDR3 comprises 16 residues. V was pared by 6 bases and J by 2 bases, with 19 bases between. Germline assignment: CDR1 MNHNY and CDR2 SVGAGI (reference sequence). The DNA for the CDR3 is TGTGCCAGCAGGGGCCCGACGGGTAGAAGAAACTATGGCTACACCTTC. Its protein product is CASRGPTGRRNYGYTF.

This clonotype has only one observation. The chain carries TRBV5-1 and TRBJ2-3, with D possibly TRBD1 on 6 matching bases. The CDR3 runs 13 residues. In germline, CDR1 is SGHRS, CDR2 YFSETQ. The V end lost 0 bases, the J end lost 5 bases, and 7 bases lay between the germline ends. The CDR3 DNA follows: TGCGCCAGCAGCTTGGCAGGGGAAGATACGCAGTATTTT. Its translation is CASSLAGEDTQYF.

The chain uses TRBV12-3 or TRBV12-4 and TRBJ1-6; the D gene is possibly TRBD1 (6 bases). V was trimmed by 8 bases and J by 11 bases, leaving 13 bases between them. CDR3 length equals 12 residues. The CDR3 DNA is TGTGCCAGCGGTACAGGGATGACACCCCTCCACTTT. Residues: CASGTGMTPLHF.

The genes are TRBV20-1 and TRBJ1-2; 9 bases line up with TRBD1. This CDR3 is built from 16 residues. The ends lost 2 bases at V and 0 bases at J; junction bases unmatched: 7. CDR1 and CDR2 from the germline V gene are DFQATT and SNEGSKA (reference sequence). CDR3 nucleotides: TGCAGTGCTAGAAACCGGGACAGGGCAGCTAACTATGGCTACACCTTC. This sequence encodes CSARNRDRAANYGYTF.

The chain links TRBV4-1 to TRBJ2-6; tentatively, D is TRBD1 (5 bases). The CDR3 length is 15 residues. Trimming left V 5 bases short and J 1 base short, with 9 bases between. CDR1 and CDR2 from the germline V gene are MGHRA and YSYEKL. Written as DNA, the CDR3 is TGCGCCAGCAGCACCCAGGGTTCTGGGGCCAACGTCCTGACTTTC. It yields the protein CASSTQGSGANVLTF.

This clonotype was found once. The chain has TRBV10-3 and TRBJ2-1; 10 bases fit TRBD2. The CDR3 extends over 16 amino acids. Trimming cost V 5 bases and J 4 bases; bases outside gene matches: 8. In germline, CDR1 is ENHRY, CDR2 SYGVKD. CDR3 DNA sequence: TGTGCCATCAGTAAGCCTCAGCGGGGGGGTTACAATGAGCAGTTCTTC. It is translated as CAISKPQRGGYNEQFF.

The rearrangement joins TRBV10-1 to TRBJ2-2; TRBD1 is a possible D gene (5 bases). V was pared by 6 bases and J by 5 bases, with 13 bases between. In germline, CDR1 is WNHNN, CDR2 SYGVQD (reference sequence). The CDR3 runs to 14 residues. CDR3 in amino acids: CASSPGINTGELFF. The CDR3 DNA sequence: TGCGCCAGCAGCCCAGGGATAAATACCGGGGAGCTGTTTTTT.

The chain has TRBV4-1 and TRBJ1-2; a possible D gene is TRBD1 (6 bases). Trimming took off 4 bases at V and 8 bases at J, with 23 bases between the two ends. Germline loops: CDR1 MGHRA, CDR2 YSYEKL. The CDR3 totals 16 residues. The CDR3 DNA reads as TGCGCCAGCAGCCCGATGCTATGGACAGCGGGGGGCGGCTACACCTTC. Its protein product is CASSPMLWTAGGGYTF.

The V and J genes are TRBV5-1 and TRBJ2-2; a possible D gene is TRBD2 (6 bases). The V and J ends lost 2 bases and 4 bases respectively, with 12 bases between them. Germline V gene data show CDR1 as SGHRS and CDR2 as YFSETQ. CDR3 size: 15 residues. The CDR3 loop reads CASSFGREITGELFF. The CDR3 nucleotides read TGCGCCAGCAGCTTCGGGAGAGAAATCACCGGGGAGCTGTTTTTT.

This chain connects TRBV3-1 to TRBJ2-4, with D perhaps matching TRBD1 or TRBD2 (5 bases each). V was pared by 1 base and J by 9 bases, with 13 bases between. CDR1 and CDR2 (germline): LGHDT, YNNKEL (reference sequence). CDR3 length: 14 residues. The CDR3 coding sequence is TGTGCCAGCAGCCAAGGGAACCGGGGCGGCATTCAGTACTTC. Its protein is CASSQGNRGGIQYF.

The chain links TRBV6-6 to TRBJ1-2; D gene ambiguous. Trimming removed 0 bases at V and 4 bases at J, with 15 bases between. There are 16 residues in the CDR3. The germline V gene encodes CDR1 MNHNY and CDR2 SVGAGI (reference sequence). CDR3 sequence (DNA): TGTGCCAGCAGTTACTCGGGTTCGGAGGTCAGCTATGGCTACACCTTC. Residues: CASSYSGSEVSYGYTF.

The chain joins TRBV18 to TRBJ2-6; D gene unclear. V was cut by 3 bases and J by 0 bases, with 12 bases left in between. The CDR3 covers 17 residues. Germline V gene lookup returns CDR1 KGHSH and CDR2 LQKENI. The CDR3 DNA is TGTGCCAGCTCACCGGTGGGCATCCCCTCTGGGGCCAACGTCCTGACTTTC. Translation gives CASSPVGIPSGANVLTF.

The chain combines TRBV7-2 with TRBJ2-3; TRBD2 agrees at 16 bases. Germline values: CDR1 SGHTA, CDR2 FQGNSA. Trimming took 4 bases from V and 2 from J; bases not matched to a gene: 6. This CDR3 contains 18 residues. CDR3 nucleotide sequence: TGTGCCAGCAGCTCCCCGGGACTAGCGGGGGGGCTCACAGATACGCAGTATTTT. Its translation: CASSSPGLAGGLTDTQYF.

V gene TRBV18 combines with J gene TRBJ2-7; a weak D match, TRBD2 (5 bases). Trimming took off 3 bases at V and 6 bases at J, with 12 bases between the two ends. Per germline, CDR1 KGHSH and CDR2 LQKENI. This CDR3 is built from 13 residues. Here the CDR3 DNA reads TGTGCCAGCTCACCTACTAGTAAGGTCGAGCAGTACTTC. Amino acids: CASSPTSKVEQYF. The full variable domain, with the rest looked up from reference TRBV18 and TRBJ2-7, is NAGVMQNPRHLVRRRGQEARLRCSPMKGHSHVYWYRQLPEEGLKFMVYLQKENIIDESGMPKERFSAEFPKEGPSILRIQQVVRGDSAAYFCASSPTSKVEQYFGPGTRLTVT.

By frequency in the sample, this clonotype is medium-sized. The chain recombines TRBV7-2 with TRBJ1-6; D unclear. Germline V lookup: CDR1 SGHTA, CDR2 FQGNSA. Deletions cut 1 base from V and 10 bases from J, with 8 bases between. The CDR3 is 13 amino acids. Written as DNA, the CDR3 is TGTGCCAGCAGCTTAGAAGCGAGCTCACCCCTCCACTTT. This encodes CASSLEASSPLHF.

The chain combines TRBV12-3 or TRBV12-4 with TRBJ2-5; D gene unclear. The V end lost 5 bases, the J end lost 4 bases, and 5 bases lay between the germline ends. CDR3 length: 11 amino acids. Here the CDR3 reads CASSRRETQYF. CDR3 bases: TGTGCCAGCAGTCGTCGAGAGACCCAGTACTTC.

This clonotype was detected only a few times. This chain links TRBV6-6 with TRBJ2-2; TRBD2 is a possible D gene (6 bases). This CDR3 is built from 16 residues. V gave up 6 bases and J gave up 0 bases, with 14 bases separating them. From germline, CDR1 is MNHNY and CDR2 SVGAGI (reference sequence). The CDR3 sequence: CASRARLGPNTGELFF. In DNA form, the CDR3 reads TGTGCCAGCAGGGCCAGACTAGGGCCGAACACCGGGGAGCTGTTTTTT.